These 8 T cell receptor beta chains were sequenced from one sample in a study of T cell responses to AZD1222 COVID-19 vaccine. Sequencing was performed with immunoSEQ multiplex PCR; in TCRdb, only in-frame clones are kept and a portion is missing. The sample has some 190,000 clones, 85% to 95% seen once. Here the sequenced sample was peripheral blood, taken on day 0 of AZD1222 vaccination. These receptors all stem from an adult in good health.

This clone appeared a single time. The chain recombines TRBV11-2 with TRBJ1-5; D is undetermined. CDR1 SGHAT and CDR2 FQNNGV come from the germline V gene. The CDR3 is 13 amino acids. The V end was cut by 4 bases, the J end by 1 base, with 5 bases between. CDR3 loop: CASSYQSNQPQHF. DNA of the CDR3: TGTGCCAGCAGCTACCAGAGCAATCAGCCCCAGCATTTT. Full variable domain (remainder filled in from reference TRBV11-2 and TRBJ1-5): EAGVAQSPRYKIIEKRQSVAFWCNPISGHATLYWYQQILGQGPKLLIQFQNNGVVDDSQLPKDRFSAERLKGVDSTLKIQPAKLEDSAVYLCASSYQSNQPQHFGDGTRLSIL.

The chain employs TRBV6-5 and TRBJ1-2; D unresolved. Trimming took off 8 bases at V and 3 bases at J, with 10 bases between the two ends. Germline lookup yields CDR1 MNHEY and CDR2 SVGAGI. CDR3 length equals 12 residues. CDR3 region: CASSKDHYGYTF. As DNA, the CDR3 is TGTGCCAGCTCAAAGGACCACTATGGCTACACCTTC.

This chain links TRBV6-6 with TRBJ1-6; D unclear. Trimming stripped 7 bases from V and 8 bases from J, with 12 bases between. There are 13 residues in the CDR3. Per the germline V gene, CDR1 is MNHNY and CDR2 is SVGAGI (reference sequence). CDR3 loop: CASKGRRDSPLHF. CDR3 sequence (DNA): TGTGCCAGCAAAGGGCGTAGGGATTCACCCCTCCACTTT.

The chain uses TRBV11-3 and TRBJ2-3, with 8 positions matching TRBD2. The J segment lost 3 bases and the V segment lost 4 bases, leaving 6 bases of the junction unmatched. The CDR3 sequence is 15 residues long. Germline V gives CDR1 SGHNT, CDR2 YENEEA. In DNA, the CDR3 is TGTGCCAGCAGCTCCAGCGGGGGCCATACAGATACGCAGTATTTT. This sequence encodes CASSSSGGHTDTQYF.

The CDR3 sequence: CASSYQGSYEQYF. The CDR3, as DNA: TGTGCCAGCAGTTATCAGGGATCCTACGAGCAGTACTTC. The chain carries TRBV12-3 or TRBV12-4 and TRBJ2-7, with a tentative D call TRBD1 (5 bases). The CDR3 runs 13 residues. V was clipped by 4 bases and J by 1 base, with 8 bases between them.

V is TRBV7-2 and J is TRBJ1-2; D call uncertain. V lost 1 base to trimming and J lost 1 base, with 7 bases between them. CDR3 length: 14 residues. CDR1 SGHTA and CDR2 FQGNSA come from the germline V gene. The CDR3 nucleotides read TGTGCCAGCAGCTTAGGATCGAATAACTATGGCTACACCTTC. It is translated as CASSLGSNNYGYTF.

In DNA form, the CDR3 reads TGCAGCGTTGGAGAAATCTGGGGCTACGAGCAGTACTTC. Translation: CSVGEIWGYEQYF. V gene TRBV29-1 combines with J gene TRBJ2-7; D gene unclear. The CDR3 contains 13 residues. Germline assignment: CDR1 SQVTM and CDR2 ANQGSEA. V was pared by 4 bases and J by 3 bases, with 13 bases between.

The V call is TRBV6-5, the J call TRBJ2-3, with unresolved D. Germline CDR1 MNHEY, CDR2 SVGAGI. CDR3 size: 13 residues. Trimming cost V 5 bases and J 5 bases, with 11 bases left between them. Written as DNA, the CDR3 is TGTGCCAGCAGTCGGCAGATGATAGATACGCAGTATTTT. Translated, it gives CASSRQMIDTQYF.